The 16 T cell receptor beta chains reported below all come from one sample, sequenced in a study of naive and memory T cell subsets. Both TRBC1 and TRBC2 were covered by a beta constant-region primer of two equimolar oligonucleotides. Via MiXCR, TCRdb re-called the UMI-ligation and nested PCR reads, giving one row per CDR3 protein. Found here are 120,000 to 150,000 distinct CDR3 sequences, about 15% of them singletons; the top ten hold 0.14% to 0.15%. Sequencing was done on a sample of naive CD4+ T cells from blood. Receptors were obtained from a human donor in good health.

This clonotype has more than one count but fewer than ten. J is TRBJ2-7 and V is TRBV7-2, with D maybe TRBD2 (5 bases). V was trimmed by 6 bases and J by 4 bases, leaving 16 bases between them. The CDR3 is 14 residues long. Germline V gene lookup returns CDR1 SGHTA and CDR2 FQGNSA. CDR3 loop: CASSYGRGGYEQYF. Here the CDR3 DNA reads TGTGCCAGCAGTTACGGCAGAGGCGGGTACGAGCAGTACTTC.

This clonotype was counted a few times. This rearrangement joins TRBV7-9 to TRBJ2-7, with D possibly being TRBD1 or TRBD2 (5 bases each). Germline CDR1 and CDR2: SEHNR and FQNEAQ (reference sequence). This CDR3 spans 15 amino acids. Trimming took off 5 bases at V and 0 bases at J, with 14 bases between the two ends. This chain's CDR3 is CASSPIAGSSYEQYF. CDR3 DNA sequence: TGTGCCAGCAGCCCGATTGCAGGGAGCTCCTACGAGCAGTACTTC.

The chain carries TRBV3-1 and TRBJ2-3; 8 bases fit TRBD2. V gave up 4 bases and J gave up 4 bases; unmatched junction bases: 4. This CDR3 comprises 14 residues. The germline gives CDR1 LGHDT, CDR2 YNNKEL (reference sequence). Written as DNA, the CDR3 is TGTGCCAGCAGCCTCGGGAGGGTGGCAGATACGCAGTATTTT. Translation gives CASSLGRVADTQYF.

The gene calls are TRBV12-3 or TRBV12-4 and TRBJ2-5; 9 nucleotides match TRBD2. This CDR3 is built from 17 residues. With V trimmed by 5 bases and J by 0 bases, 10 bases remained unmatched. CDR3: CASSPKRLAVYQETQYF. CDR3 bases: TGTGCCAGCAGTCCAAAAAGACTAGCGGTGTACCAAGAGACCCAGTACTTC.

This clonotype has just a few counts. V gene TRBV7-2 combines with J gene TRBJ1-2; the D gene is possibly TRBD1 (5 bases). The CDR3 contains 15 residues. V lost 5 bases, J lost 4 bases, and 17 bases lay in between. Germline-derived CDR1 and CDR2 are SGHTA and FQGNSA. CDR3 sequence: CASSPGWGLLYGYTF. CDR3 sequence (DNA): TGTGCCAGCAGCCCCGGATGGGGCCTCCTCTATGGCTACACCTTC.

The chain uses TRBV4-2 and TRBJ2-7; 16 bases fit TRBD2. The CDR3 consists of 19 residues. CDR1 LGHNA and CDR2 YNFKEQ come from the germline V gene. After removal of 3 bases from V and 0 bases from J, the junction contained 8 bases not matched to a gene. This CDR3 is CASSQVPGLAGGVSYEQYF. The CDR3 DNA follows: TGTGCCAGCAGCCAGGTCCCGGGACTAGCGGGGGGGGTCTCCTACGAGCAGTACTTC.

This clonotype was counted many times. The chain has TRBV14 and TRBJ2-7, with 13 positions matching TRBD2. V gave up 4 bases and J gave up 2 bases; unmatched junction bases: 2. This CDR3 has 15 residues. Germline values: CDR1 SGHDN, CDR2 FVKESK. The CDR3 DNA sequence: TGTGCCAGCAGCCGAGGACTAGCGGGGGCCTACGAGCAGTACTTC. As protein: CASSRGLAGAYEQYF. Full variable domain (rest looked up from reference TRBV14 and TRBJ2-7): EAGVTQFPSHSVIEKGQTVTLRCDPISGHDNLYWYRRVMGKEIKFLLHFVKESKQDESGMPNNRFLAERTGGTYSTLKVQPAELEDSGVYFCASSRGLAGAYEQYFGPGTRLTVT.

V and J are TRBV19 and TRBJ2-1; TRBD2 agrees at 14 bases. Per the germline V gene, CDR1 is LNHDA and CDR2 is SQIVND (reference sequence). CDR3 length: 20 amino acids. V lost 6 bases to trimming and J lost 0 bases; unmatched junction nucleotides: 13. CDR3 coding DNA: TGTGCCAGTAGCCTTCCCCCGGGACTAGCGGGAGTCACCTCCTACAATGAGCAGTTCTTC. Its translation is CASSLPPGLAGVTSYNEQFF. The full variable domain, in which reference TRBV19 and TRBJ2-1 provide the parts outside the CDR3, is DGGITQSPKYLFRKEGQNVTLSCEQNLNHDAMYWYRQDPGQGLRLIYYSQIVNDFQKGDIAEGYSVSREKKESFPLTVTSAQKNPTAFYLCASSLPPGLAGVTSYNEQFFGPGTRLTVL.

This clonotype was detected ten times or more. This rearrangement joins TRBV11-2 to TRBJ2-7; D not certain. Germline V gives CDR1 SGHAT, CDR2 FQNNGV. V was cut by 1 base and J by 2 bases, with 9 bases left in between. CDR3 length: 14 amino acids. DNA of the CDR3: TGTGCCAGCAGCTTAGTCGGCACCCCCTACGAGCAGTACTTC. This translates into CASSLVGTPYEQYF.

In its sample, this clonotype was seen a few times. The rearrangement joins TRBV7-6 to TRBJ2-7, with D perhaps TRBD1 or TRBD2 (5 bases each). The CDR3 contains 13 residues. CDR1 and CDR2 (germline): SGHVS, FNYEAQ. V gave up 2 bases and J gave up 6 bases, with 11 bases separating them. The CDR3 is CASSLNLGVEQYF. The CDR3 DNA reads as TGTGCCAGCAGCTTAAATTTGGGGGTCGAGCAGTACTTC.

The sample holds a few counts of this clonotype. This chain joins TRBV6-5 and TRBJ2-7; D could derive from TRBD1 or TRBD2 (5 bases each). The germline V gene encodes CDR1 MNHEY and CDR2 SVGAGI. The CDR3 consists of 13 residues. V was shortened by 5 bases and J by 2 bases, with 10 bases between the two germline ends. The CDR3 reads CASSRGPTYEQYF. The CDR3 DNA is TGTGCCAGCAGTCGGGGACCTACCTACGAGCAGTACTTC.

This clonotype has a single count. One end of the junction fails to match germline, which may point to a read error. In DNA, the CDR3 is TGTGCCAGCAGCTTGGGCGGGAGGGATCAAGAGTCCCAGTACTTC. Translation: CASSLGGRDQESQYF. The chain is built from TRBV7-3 and TRBJ2-5; 9 bases map to TRBD2. The germline V gene has CDR1 SGHTA and CDR2 FQGTGA. There are 15 residues in the CDR3.

The DNA of the CDR3 is TGCGCCAGCAGCCCACTCGGGACTAGCGGGAGTCGGAACTACGAGCAGTACTTC. Protein: CASSPLGTSGSRNYEQYF. This chain uses TRBV4-1 with TRBJ2-7; 14 nucleotides align to TRBD2. Germline CDR1 reads MGHRA; CDR2 reads YSYEKL. The CDR3 extends over 18 amino acids. Unmatched junction bases numbered 11, after V lost 4 bases and J lost 3 bases.

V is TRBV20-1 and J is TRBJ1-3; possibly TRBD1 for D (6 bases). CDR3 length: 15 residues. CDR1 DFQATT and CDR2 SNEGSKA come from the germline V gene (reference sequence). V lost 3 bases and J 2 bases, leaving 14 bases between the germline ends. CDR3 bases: TGCAGTGCTAGCCCGGGGGGGGCGACTGGAAACACCATATATTTT. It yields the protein CSASPGGATGNTIYF.

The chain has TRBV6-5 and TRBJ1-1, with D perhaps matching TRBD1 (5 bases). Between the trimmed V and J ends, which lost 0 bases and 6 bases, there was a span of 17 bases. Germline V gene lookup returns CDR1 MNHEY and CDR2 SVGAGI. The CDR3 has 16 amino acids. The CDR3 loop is CASSYSKGAGPSEAFF. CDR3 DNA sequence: TGTGCCAGCAGTTACTCGAAAGGGGCAGGGCCTTCTGAAGCTTTCTTT.

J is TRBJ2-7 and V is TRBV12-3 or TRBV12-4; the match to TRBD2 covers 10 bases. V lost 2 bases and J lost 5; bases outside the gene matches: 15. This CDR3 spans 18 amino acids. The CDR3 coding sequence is TGTGCCAGCAGTTTATTGGGGCTACCGCCTAGCGGGAGTCACGAGCAGTACTTC. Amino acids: CASSLLGLPPSGSHEQYF.